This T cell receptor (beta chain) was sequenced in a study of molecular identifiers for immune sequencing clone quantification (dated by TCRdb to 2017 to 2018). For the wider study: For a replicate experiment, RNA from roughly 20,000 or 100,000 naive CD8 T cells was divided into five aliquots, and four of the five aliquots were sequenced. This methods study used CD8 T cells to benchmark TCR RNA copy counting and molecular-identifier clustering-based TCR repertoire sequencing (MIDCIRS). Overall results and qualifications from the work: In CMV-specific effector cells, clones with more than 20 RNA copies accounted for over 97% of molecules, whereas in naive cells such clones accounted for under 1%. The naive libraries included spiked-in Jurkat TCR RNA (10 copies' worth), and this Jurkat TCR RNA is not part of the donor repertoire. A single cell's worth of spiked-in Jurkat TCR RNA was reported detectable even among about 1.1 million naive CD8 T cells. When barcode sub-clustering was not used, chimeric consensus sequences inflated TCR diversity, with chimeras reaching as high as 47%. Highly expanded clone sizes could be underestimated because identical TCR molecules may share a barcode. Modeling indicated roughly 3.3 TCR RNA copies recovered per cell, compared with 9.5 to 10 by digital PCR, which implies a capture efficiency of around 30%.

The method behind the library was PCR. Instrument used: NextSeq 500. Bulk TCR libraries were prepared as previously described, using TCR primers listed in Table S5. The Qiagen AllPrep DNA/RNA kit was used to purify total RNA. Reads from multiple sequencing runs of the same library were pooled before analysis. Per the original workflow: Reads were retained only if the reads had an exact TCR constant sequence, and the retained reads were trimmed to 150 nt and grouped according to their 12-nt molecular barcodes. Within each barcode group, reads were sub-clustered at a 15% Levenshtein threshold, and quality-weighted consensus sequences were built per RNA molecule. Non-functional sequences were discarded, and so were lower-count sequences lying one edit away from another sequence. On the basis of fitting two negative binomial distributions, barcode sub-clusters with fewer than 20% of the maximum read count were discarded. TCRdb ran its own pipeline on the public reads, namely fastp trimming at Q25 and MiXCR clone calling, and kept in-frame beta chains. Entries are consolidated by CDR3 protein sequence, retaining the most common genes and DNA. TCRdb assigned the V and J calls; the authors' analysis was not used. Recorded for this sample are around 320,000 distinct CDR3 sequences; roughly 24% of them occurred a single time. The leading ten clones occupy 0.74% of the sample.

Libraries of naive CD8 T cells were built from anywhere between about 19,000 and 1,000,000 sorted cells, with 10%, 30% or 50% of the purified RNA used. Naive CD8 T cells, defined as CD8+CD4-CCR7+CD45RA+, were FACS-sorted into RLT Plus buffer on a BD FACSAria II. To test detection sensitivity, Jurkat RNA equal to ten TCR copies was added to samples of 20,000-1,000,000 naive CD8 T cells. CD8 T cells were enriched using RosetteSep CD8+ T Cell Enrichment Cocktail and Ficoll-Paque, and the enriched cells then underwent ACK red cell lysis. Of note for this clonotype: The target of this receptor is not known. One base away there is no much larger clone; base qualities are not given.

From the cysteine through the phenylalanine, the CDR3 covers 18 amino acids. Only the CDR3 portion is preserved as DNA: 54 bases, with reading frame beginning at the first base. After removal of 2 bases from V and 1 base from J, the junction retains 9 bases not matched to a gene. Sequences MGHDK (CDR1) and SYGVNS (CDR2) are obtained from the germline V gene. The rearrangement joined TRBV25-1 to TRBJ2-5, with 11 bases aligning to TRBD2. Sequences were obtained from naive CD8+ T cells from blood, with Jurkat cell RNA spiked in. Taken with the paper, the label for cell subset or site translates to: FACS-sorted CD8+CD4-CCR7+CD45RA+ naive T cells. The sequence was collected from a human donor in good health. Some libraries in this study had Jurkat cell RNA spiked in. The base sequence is TGTGCCAGCAGTGAACCGGGACTAGCGGCGGGGATCCAAGAGACCCAGTACTTC. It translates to CASSEPGLAAGIQETQYF.